This record looks at one T cell receptor beta chain sequence and its context. The antigen remains unidentified. These data originate in a study of T cell repertoires in cytomegalovirus infection. Study as a whole: Matching HLA type and CMV infection were both indicated by public TCR beta signatures.

Each CDR3 protein is one row after TCRdb ran MiXCR on the reads. Of roughly 120,000 distinct CDR3 sequences listed, 25% to 35% are singletons. Per the germline V gene, CDR1 is SGHTA and CDR2 is FQGNSA. Trimming took 5 bases from V and 8 from J, leaving 9 bases between them. This CDR3 has 12 residues. The sequence derives from a human donor in good health (CMV status not recorded). Some clones in this sample may be carry-over from other donors' samples. Here the sequenced sample was CD8+ T cells from cultured PBMCs, taken from culture after CMV antigen stimulation. The gene calls are TRBV7-2 and TRBJ2-2; D not resolved. The CDR3 sequence: CASSPFGGELFF. In nucleotides, the CDR3 is TGTGCCAGCAGCCCCTTTGGTGGGGAGCTGTTTTTT.